Below are 18 T cell receptor beta chains sequenced from a single sample in a study of T cells after posttransplantation cyclophosphamide (TCRdb year 2016). Libraries were made using the immunoSEQ multiplex PCR assay. The table comes from immuneACCESS by way of TCRdb, which keeps in-frame sequences with V and J called. Part of the clones is missing from these tables; in studies checked, under half for an unresolved V gene and the rest for unknown reasons. The sample profile shows more than 50,000 clones; more than 70% of them were found once. 2.5% to 3% of the sample is in the top ten clones. Sequencing was done on a sample of PBMCs. These receptors all stem from a man in his thirties or forties with a blood cancer, CMV-positive, and with a related stem cell donor.

The sample holds one count of this clone. The chain links TRBV14 to TRBJ2-7; TRBD2 matches at 13 bases. The trim removed 2 bases at V and 0 bases at J, leaving 13 bases unmatched. This CDR3 spans 20 amino acids. Germline CDR1 and CDR2: SGHDN and FVKESK. The CDR3 bases are TGTGCCAGCAGCCAATATCCGGGACTAGCGGGATATGATAGCTCCTACGAGCAGTACTTC. Its translation: CASSQYPGLAGYDSSYEQYF. Using reference TRBV14 and TRBJ2-7 for the parts outside the CDR3, the full variable domain is EAGVTQFPSHSVIEKGQTVTLRCDPISGHDNLYWYRRVMGKEIKFLLHFVKESKQDESGMPNNRFLAERTGGTYSTLKVQPAELEDSGVYFCASSQYPGLAGYDSSYEQYFGPGTRLTVT.

J is TRBJ2-1 and V is TRBV9; 8 bases match TRBD2. The CDR3 contains 16 residues. CDR1 is SGDLS, CDR2 YYNGEE, per germline. Trimming removed 0 bases from V and 1 base from J; junction bases left unmatched: 3. CDR3 amino acids: CASSVESGGSYNEQFF. In DNA form, the CDR3 reads TGTGCCAGCAGCGTAGAAAGCGGGGGATCCTACAATGAGCAGTTCTTC.

The CDR3 DNA reads as TGTGCCAGCAGCTTTAGGGCGGGGGTTACCTACAATGAGCAGTTCTTC. Translation gives CASSFRAGVTYNEQFF. The J gene is TRBJ2-1, the V gene TRBV7-8, with 7 bases lining up with TRBD2. V was clipped by 3 bases and J by 2 bases; unmatched bases: 7. Per the germline V gene, CDR1 is SGHVS and CDR2 is FQNEAQ. This CDR3 has 16 amino acids.

The J gene is TRBJ2-5, the V gene TRBV27, with D possibly being TRBD1 (6 bases). The germline V gene has CDR1 MNHEY and CDR2 SMNVEV (reference sequence). The ends were cut back, 3 bases at V and 5 bases at J, with 13 bases in the middle. This CDR3 is 14 amino acids long. CDR3 bases: TGTGCCAGCAGTTTGGGGGCGGTCCGGGAGACCCAGTACTTC. Its protein is CASSLGAVRETQYF.

The J gene is TRBJ2-2, the V gene TRBV11-2; D gene ambiguous. The germline V gene has CDR1 SGHAT and CDR2 FQNNGV. The CDR3 length is 15 residues. V lost 5 bases to trimming and J lost 1 base, with 11 bases between them. The CDR3 is CASSPGPGNTGELFF. For the CDR3, the DNA is TGTGCCAGCAGCCCTGGTCCGGGGAACACCGGGGAGCTGTTTTTT.

The chain couples TRBV11-3 to TRBJ2-5; 7 bases line up with TRBD1. This CDR3 is 14 amino acids long. V was clipped by 6 bases and J by 5 bases; unmatched bases: 9. Germline V lookup: CDR1 SGHNT, CDR2 YENEEA. The DNA for the CDR3 is TGTGCCAGCAGTCCGATACAGGGGCAGGAGACCCAGTACTTC. Its translation is CASSPIQGQETQYF.

The gene calls are TRBV19 and TRBJ1-1, with D uncertain. Trimming pared 3 bases from V and 1 base from J, leaving 6 bases between. This CDR3 region has 13 residues. CDR1 and CDR2 from the germline V gene are LNHDA and SQIVND (reference sequence). CDR3 in amino acids: CASSMTGNTEAFF. CDR3 nucleotides: TGTGCCAGTAGTATGACGGGGAACACTGAAGCTTTCTTT.

The chain recombines TRBV15 with TRBJ2-5; D uncertain. The CDR3 spans 12 residues. Germline CDR1 is LNHNV and CDR2 is YYDKDF (reference sequence). Between the trimmed V and J ends, which lost 5 bases and 1 base, there was a span of 5 bases. The CDR3 protein is CATSPLQETQYF. The CDR3, as DNA: TGTGCCACCAGCCCCCTCCAAGAGACCCAGTACTTC.

This chain connects TRBV27 to TRBJ1-5; D not resolved. V shed 2 bases and J shed 7 bases, with 9 bases lying between them. CDR1 and CDR2 from the germline V gene are MNHEY and SMNVEV (reference sequence). The CDR3 extends over 13 amino acids. CDR3 sequence: CASSLISGQPQHF. The CDR3 DNA reads TGTGCCAGCAGTTTAATATCAGGACAGCCCCAGCATTTT.

The chain uses TRBV10-3 and TRBJ2-1; D remains ambiguous. The ends were cut back, 4 bases at V and 0 bases at J, with 10 bases in the middle. This CDR3 comprises 15 residues. Germline V gene lookup returns CDR1 ENHRY and CDR2 SYGVKD. CDR3 bases: TGTGCCATCAGTGGAGCCTCAAGCTCCTACAATGAGCAGTTCTTC. This codes for CAISGASSSYNEQFF.

The V and J genes are TRBV27 and TRBJ1-6; TRBD1 might be the D (5 bases). Germline values: CDR1 MNHEY, CDR2 SMNVEV (reference sequence). V was clipped by 4 bases and J by 10 bases, with 11 bases between them. There are 13 residues in the CDR3. The CDR3 reads CASSSVRASPLHF. The CDR3 DNA sequence: TGTGCCAGCAGTTCGGTCAGGGCCTCACCCCTCCACTTT.

The chain recombines TRBV4-2 with TRBJ1-5, with 7 bases aligning to TRBD1. This CDR3 is 14 amino acids long. In germline, CDR1 is LGHNA, CDR2 YNFKEQ. J lost 8 bases, V lost 4 bases, and 8 bases had no gene match. The CDR3 DNA reads as TGTGCCAGCAGCCGCGTTCCAGGGGGAAAGCCCCAGCATTTT. It specifies CASSRVPGGKPQHF.

This chain uses TRBV5-4 with TRBJ2-1; 8 nucleotides line up with TRBD2. V dropped 2 bases and J dropped 9; count of bases not matched to a gene: 1. The CDR3 consists of 12 residues. Germline-derived CDR1 and CDR2 are SGHNT and YYREEE (reference sequence). The CDR3 sequence: CASSFAGGEQFF. CDR3 DNA: TGTGCCAGCAGCTTCGCGGGAGGTGAGCAGTTCTTC.

V gene TRBV30 combines with J gene TRBJ2-1, with 11 bases matching TRBD2. CDR1 and CDR2 from the germline V gene are GTSNPN and SVGIG (reference sequence). Trimming at V came to 3 bases and at J to 3 bases, leaving 7 bases not matched to a gene. This CDR3 comprises 16 residues. CDR3 DNA sequence: TGTGCCTGGAGGGGGACTAGCGGAAAATTCTACAATGAGCAGTTCTTC. It translates to CAWRGTSGKFYNEQFF.

V usage is TRBV4-1 and J usage is TRBJ2-1; 7 nucleotides agree with TRBD2. This CDR3 comprises 15 residues. V shed 5 bases, J shed 3 bases, and the junction held 7 bases outside the gene matches. CDR1 and CDR2 (germline): MGHRA, YSYEKL. The CDR3 coding sequence is TGCGCCAGCAGCTCACCGGGACTAAACTACAATGAGCAGTTCTTC. Protein product: CASSSPGLNYNEQFF.

This clone was found a few times. The CDR3 spells CASSEAGTSNQPQHF. CDR3 nucleotide sequence: TGTGCCAGCAGTGAAGCCGGGACTTCCAATCAGCCCCAGCATTTT. The rearrangement joins TRBV6-1 to TRBJ1-5; a weak D match, TRBD1 (5 bases). This CDR3 has 15 amino acids. V was cut by 0 bases and J by 3 bases, with 9 bases left in between. Per germline, CDR1 MNHNS and CDR2 SASEGT.

This rearrangement joins TRBV5-1 to TRBJ2-2, with D maybe TRBD1 (6 bases). Germline-derived CDR1 and CDR2 are SGHRS and YFSETQ. V dropped 4 bases and J dropped 4 bases, with 14 bases sitting between them. The CDR3 length is 15 residues. CDR3 sequence: CASSTGQSITGELFF. The CDR3 DNA reads as TGCGCCAGCAGCACCGGACAGTCCATCACCGGGGAGCTGTTTTTT.

V and J are TRBV28 and TRBJ1-4; D unresolved. There are 15 residues in the CDR3. With 6 bases removed from V and 7 bases from J, the gap between germline ends came to 18 bases. The germline gives CDR1 MDHEN, CDR2 SYDVKM. The CDR3 sequence is CASRSQSPLREKLFF. The CDR3 region has the DNA TGTGCCAGCAGATCCCAGTCCCCTCTTCGTGAAAAACTGTTTTTT.